The source of this T cell receptor beta chain is a study of blood T cells in healthy people across ages. Study observations and caveats: In older individuals, TCR beta diversity per million T cells was lower, falling roughly linearly with age. Using unsorted PBMCs precluded a conclusive naive versus antigen-experienced comparison.

This clonotype was found a few times. What it recognizes is unknown. Germline V lookup: CDR1 SGDLS, CDR2 YYNGEE. Trimming pared 3 bases from V and 0 bases from J, leaving 10 bases between. This CDR3 region has 14 residues. Through a sample-barcoded 5' primer and a J-beta primer mix, a second PCR was run for roughly 7 to 12 cycles. TCRdb reanalysed the 5' RACE reads using MiXCR and keeps one entry per CDR3 protein. The table records about 1,000,000 distinct CDR3 sequences, 40% to 45% of them present only once. Sequences were obtained from blood. The clonotype comes from a woman aged 55 to 70 in good health. The V call is TRBV9, the J call TRBJ2-7; D gene unclear. CDR3 loop: CASSALINSYEQYF. CDR3 DNA sequence: TGTGCCAGCAGCGCCCTAATTAACTCCTACGAGCAGTACTTC.